This entry features one T cell receptor beta chain sequence. During its preparation, the TCRbeta library received unique molecular identifiers. TCRdb re-called the PCR reads with MiXCR, one entry per CDR3 protein. The sample carries about 360,000 distinct CDR3 sequences, about 14% recorded once. Trimming shortened V by 5 bases and J by 2 bases, and 13 bases separated the two germline ends. Germline V gene sequence: CDR1 SGHTA, CDR2 FQGNSA. The CDR3 runs to 14 residues. The data were taken from a study of T-cell reconstitution after alpha-beta-depleted transplantation in children. This clonotype originated in a human donor who donated a stem cell graft to a child with Fanconi anemia. J is TRBJ2-7 and V is TRBV7-2, with D possibly being TRBD2 (6 bases). Source: PBMCs, taken from the stem cell graft. The CDR3 here is CASSPGRGTYEQYV. CDR3 nucleotides: TGTGCCAGCAGCCCGGGTCGCGGGACCTACGAGCAGTACGTC.